Sequencing of this T cell receptor beta chain was carried out in a study of T cells in Graves' hyperthyroidism and ophthalmopathy. Study outcomes and limitations: The model anticipated ophthalmopathy a median around 6 months pre-onset.

This clonotype came up many times. Its matching antigen is unknown. Germline values: CDR1 MDHEN, CDR2 SYDVKM. There are 15 residues in the CDR3. V shed 6 bases and J shed 2 bases, with 14 bases lying between them. It was RNA transcripts that yielded the amplified TCR beta CDR3 regions. HTBI primers were the set used in a first-round RT-PCR of the TCR CDR3. Each CDR3 protein gets one entry after TCRdb re-called the multiplex PCR reads with MiXCR. The sample includes 550,000 to 600,000 distinct CDR3 sequences, over 12% of them seen just once. The chain is built from TRBV28 and TRBJ2-1; the D gene is possibly TRBD2 (6 bases). Material for sequencing was blood. The receptor's source is a woman younger than 35 with Graves' ophthalmopathy. The CDR3 loop reads CASRVGLATYNEQFF. The CDR3 nucleotides are TGTGCCAGCAGGGTGGGGCTAGCGACCTACAATGAGCAGTTCTTC. Full variable domain (outside the CDR3, taken from reference TRBV28 and TRBJ2-1): DVKVTQSSRYLVKRTGEKVFLECVQDMDHENMFWYRQDPGLGLRLIYFSYDVKMKEKGDIPEGYSVSREKKERFSLILESASTNQTSMYLCASRVGLATYNEQFFGPGTRLTVL.